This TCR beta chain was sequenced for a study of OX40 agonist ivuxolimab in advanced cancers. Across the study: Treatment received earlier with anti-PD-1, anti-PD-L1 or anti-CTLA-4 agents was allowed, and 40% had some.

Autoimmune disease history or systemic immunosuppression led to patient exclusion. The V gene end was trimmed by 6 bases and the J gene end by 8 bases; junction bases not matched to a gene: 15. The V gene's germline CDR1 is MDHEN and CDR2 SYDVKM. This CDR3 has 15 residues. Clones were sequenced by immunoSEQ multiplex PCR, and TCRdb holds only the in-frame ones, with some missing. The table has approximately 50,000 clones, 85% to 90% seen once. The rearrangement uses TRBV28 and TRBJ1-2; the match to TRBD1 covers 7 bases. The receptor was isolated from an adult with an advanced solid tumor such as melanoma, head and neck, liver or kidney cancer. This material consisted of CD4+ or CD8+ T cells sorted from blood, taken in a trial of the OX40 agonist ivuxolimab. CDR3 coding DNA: TGTGCCAGCAGGGTTATAGGGGGCCCCGATGGGGGCTACACCTTC. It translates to CASRVIGGPDGGYTF.